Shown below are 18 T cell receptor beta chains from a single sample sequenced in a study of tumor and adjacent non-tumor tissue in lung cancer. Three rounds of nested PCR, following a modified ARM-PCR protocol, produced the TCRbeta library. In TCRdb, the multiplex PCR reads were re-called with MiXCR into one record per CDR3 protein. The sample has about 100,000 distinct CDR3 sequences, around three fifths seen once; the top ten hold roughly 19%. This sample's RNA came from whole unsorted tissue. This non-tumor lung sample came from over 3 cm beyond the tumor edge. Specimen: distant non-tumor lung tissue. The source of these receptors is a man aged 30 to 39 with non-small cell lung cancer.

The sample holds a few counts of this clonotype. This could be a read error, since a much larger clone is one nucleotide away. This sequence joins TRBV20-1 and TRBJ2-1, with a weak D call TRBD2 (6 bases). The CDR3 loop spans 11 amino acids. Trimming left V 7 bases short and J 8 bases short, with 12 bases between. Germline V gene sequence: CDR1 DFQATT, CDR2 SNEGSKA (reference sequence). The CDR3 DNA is TGCAGTGTCGGACTAATCGATGAGCAGTTCTTC. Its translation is CSVGLIDEQFF.

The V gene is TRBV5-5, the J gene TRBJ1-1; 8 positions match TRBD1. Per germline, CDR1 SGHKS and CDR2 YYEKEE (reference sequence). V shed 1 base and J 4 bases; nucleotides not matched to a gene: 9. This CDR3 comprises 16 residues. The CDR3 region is CASSLSGQGIFTEAFF. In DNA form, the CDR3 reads TGTGCCAGCAGCTTGAGCGGACAGGGAATTTTCACTGAAGCTTTCTTT. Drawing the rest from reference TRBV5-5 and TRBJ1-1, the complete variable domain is DAGVTQSPTHLIKTRGQQVTLRCSPISGHKSVSWYQQVLGQGPQFIFQYYEKEERGRGNFPDRFSARQFPNYSSELNVNALLLGDSALYLCASSLSGQGIFTEAFFGQGTRLTVV.

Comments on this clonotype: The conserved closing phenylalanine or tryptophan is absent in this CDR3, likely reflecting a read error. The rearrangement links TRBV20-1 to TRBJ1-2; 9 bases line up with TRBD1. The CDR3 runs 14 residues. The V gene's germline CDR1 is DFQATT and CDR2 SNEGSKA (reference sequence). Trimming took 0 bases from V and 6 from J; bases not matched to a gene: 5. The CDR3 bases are TGCAGTGCTAGAGATGCCAGGGACAGGGATGGCTACACCTCC. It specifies CSARDARDRDGYTS.

CDR3 sequence reads: CTSSSDHVGEQYF. CDR3 sequence (DNA): TGTACCAGCAGCTCTGACCATGTAGGAGAGCAGTACTTC. The J gene is TRBJ2-7, the V gene TRBV7-2; D remains ambiguous. Germline assignment: CDR1 SGHTA and CDR2 FQGNSA. The CDR3 is 13 residues long. The germline V and J ends were trimmed by 4 bases and 7 bases, with 14 bases remaining between them. Full variable domain (outside the CDR3, taken from reference TRBV7-2 and TRBJ2-7): GAGVSQSPSNKVTEKGKDVELRCDPISGHTALYWYRQSLGQGLEFLIYFQGNSAPDKSGLPSDRFSAERTGGSVSTLTIQRTQQEDSAVYLCTSSSDHVGEQYFGPGTRLTVT.

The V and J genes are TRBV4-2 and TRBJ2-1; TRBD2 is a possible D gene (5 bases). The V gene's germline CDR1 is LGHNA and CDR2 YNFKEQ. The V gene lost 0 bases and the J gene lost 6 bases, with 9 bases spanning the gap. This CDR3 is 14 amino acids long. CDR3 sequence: CASSQDVSGNEQFF. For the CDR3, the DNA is TGTGCCAGCAGCCAAGATGTCAGCGGCAATGAGCAGTTCTTC.

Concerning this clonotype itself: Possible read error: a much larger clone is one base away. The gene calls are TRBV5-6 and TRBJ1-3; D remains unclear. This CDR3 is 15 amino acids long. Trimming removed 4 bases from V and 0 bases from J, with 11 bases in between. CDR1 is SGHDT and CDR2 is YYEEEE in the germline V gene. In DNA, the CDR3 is TGTGCCAGCAGCAGAGGACTGAACTCTGGAAACACCATATATTTT. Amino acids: CASSRGLNSGNTIYF.

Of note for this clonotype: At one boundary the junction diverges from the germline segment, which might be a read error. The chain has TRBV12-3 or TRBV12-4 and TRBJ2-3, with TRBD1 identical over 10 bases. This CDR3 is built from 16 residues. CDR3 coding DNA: TGTGCCAACAGCGTGCGACAGGGGGCGCTTTCAAATACGCGGTATTTT. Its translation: CANSVRQGALSNTRYF.

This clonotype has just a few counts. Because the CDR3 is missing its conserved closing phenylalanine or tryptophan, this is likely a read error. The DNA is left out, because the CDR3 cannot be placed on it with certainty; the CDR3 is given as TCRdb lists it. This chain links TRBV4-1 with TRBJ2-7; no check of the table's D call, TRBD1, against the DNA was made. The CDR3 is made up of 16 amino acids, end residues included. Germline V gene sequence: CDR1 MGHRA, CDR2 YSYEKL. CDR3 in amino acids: CASSQDETGQTYEQYS.

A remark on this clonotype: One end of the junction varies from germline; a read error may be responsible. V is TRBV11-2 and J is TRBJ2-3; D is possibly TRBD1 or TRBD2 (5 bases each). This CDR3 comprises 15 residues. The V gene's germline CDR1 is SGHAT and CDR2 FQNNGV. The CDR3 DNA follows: TGTGCCAGCGGCTTAGGGGCCGTGCGGGCGGATGCGCAGTATTTT. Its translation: CASGLGAVRADAQYF.

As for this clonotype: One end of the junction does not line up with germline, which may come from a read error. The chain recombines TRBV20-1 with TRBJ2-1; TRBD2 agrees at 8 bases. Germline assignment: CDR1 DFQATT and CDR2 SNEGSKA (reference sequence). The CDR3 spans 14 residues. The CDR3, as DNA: TGCAATGCTAATTCCCCGACTAGCGTCTATGAGCAGTTCTTC. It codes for CNANSPTSVYEQFF.

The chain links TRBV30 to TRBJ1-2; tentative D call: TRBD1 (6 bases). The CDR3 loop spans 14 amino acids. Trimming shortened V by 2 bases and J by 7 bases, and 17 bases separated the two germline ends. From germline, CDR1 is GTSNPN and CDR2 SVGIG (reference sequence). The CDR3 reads CAWSITGLQIGYTF. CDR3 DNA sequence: TGTGCCTGGAGTATTACAGGGTTGCAGATTGGCTACACCTTC.

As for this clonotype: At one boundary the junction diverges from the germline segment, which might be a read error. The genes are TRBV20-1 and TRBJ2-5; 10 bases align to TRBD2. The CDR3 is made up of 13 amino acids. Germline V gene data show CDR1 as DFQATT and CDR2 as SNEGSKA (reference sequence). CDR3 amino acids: CSAPSGGLETQNF. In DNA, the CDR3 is TGCAGTGCCCCTAGCGGGGGCCTAGAGACCCAGAACTTC.

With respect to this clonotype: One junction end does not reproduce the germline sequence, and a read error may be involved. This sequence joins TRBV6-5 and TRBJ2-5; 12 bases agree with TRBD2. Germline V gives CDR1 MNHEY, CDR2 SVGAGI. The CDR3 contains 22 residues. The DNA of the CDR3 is TGTGCCAGCAGTTACTCCGTCCTGACTAGCGGGAGTCCCCCCACCTGCCAGGAGACCCAGTATTTC. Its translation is CASSYSVLTSGSPPTCQETQYF.

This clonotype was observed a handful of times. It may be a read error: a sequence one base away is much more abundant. The DNA of the CDR3 is TGTACCAGCAGCAACGCGAGGTCGTACACCTTC. Protein product: CTSSNARSYTF. The chain carries TRBV6-5 and TRBJ1-2; the D is unclear. Germline CDR1 MNHEY, CDR2 SVGAGI. This CDR3 has 11 amino acids.

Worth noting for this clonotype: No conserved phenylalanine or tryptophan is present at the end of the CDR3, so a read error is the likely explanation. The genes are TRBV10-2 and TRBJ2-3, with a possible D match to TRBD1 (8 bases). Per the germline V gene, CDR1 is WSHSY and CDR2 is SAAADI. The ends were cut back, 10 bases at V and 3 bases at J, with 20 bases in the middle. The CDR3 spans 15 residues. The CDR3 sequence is CANSNDRGGTDTQYS. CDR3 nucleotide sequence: TGCGCCAACAGCAACGACAGGGGAGGGACAGATACGCAGTATTCT.

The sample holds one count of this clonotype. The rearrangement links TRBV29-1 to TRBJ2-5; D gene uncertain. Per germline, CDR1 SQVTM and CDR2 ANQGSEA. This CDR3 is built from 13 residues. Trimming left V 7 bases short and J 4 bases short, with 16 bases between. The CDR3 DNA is TGCAGCGCTGACGATTGGCGGAGAGAGACCCAGTACTTC. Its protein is CSADDWRRETQYF.

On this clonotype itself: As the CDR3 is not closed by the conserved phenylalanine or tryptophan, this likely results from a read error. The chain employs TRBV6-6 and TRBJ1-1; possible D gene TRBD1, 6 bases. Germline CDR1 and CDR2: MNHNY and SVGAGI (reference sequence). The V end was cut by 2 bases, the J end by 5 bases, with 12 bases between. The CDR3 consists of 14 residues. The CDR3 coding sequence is TGTGCCAGCAGTTACAGAACCGACAGGACTGAAGCTTTCTCT. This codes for CASSYRTDRTEAFS.

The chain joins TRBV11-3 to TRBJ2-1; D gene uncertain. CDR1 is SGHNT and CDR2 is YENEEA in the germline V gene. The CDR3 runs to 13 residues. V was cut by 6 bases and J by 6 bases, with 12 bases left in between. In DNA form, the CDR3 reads TGTGCCAGCAGGTCCACACTTGGCAATGAGCAGTTCTTC. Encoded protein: CASRSTLGNEQFF.